The rows below give T cell receptor beta chains drawn from one sample of a study of T-cell reconstitution after alpha-beta-depleted transplantation in children. TCRdb reprocessed the PCR reads with MiXCR, giving one entry per CDR3 protein. The sample has a few hundred thousand distinct CDR3 sequences, 27% seen once. This specimen consisted of PBMCs, obtained before TCRalphabeta/CD19-depleted stem cell transplant. The receptors here all came from a boy under three years old with Wiskott-Aldrich syndrome, due to receive a stem cell transplant. Both conserved end residues are part of each CDR3. D genes are given only for firm matches. Part of the rows lack a size; the others show once, few, many or a class for expanded clones.

-	TRBJ1-4	-	TRBV7-4	TGTGCCAGCAGCCCCCCACAAGATTCCCGAACTCTTAATGAAAAACTGTTTTTT	CASSPPQDSRTLNEKLFF
TRBD1	TRBJ2-7	-	TRBV5-1	TGCGCCAGCACACTCGGGACAGGGACCTACGAGCAGTACTTC	CASTLGTGTYEQYF
TRBD2	TRBJ2-3	-	TRBV20-1	TGCAGTGCTAGGCTGGCGGGAGGGCCCGGCACAGATACGCAGTATTTT	CSARLAGGPGTDTQYF
TRBD2	TRBJ2-1	few	TRBV10-3	TGTGCCATCAGTGAGTCGGGGGGACTAGCGGGGAGCTCCTACAATGAGCAGTTCTTC	CAISESGGLAGSSYNEQFF
-	TRBJ2-3	few	TRBV5-1	TGCGCCAGCAGGCTTGCCCCGTTAACAGATACGCAGTATTTT	CASRLAPLTDTQYF
-	TRBJ2-7	-	TRBV5-1	TGCGCCAGCAGCTTGATCGGGGGACTCTACGAGCAGTACTTC	CASSLIGGLYEQYF
-	TRBJ2-3	-	TRBV10-3	TGTGCCATCAGCCCTCGAAGTGTCACAGATACGCAGTATTTT	CAISPRSVTDTQYF
TRBD2	TRBJ2-5	few	TRBV20-1	TGCAGTGCTCCGAGACTAGCGAGCGTTTTTCGGGCGACCCAGTACTTC	CSAPRLASVFRATQYF
TRBD2	TRBJ2-3	-	TRBV20-1	TGCAGTGCTACCGGACTAGCGGATAGCACAGATACGCAGTATTTT	CSATGLADSTDTQYF
TRBD2	TRBJ2-1	few	TRBV10-3	TGTGCCATATCTCGACTAGCGGGAGTTGGGAATGAGCAGTTCTTC	CAISRLAGVGNEQFF
-	TRBJ2-5	-	TRBV24-1	TGTGCCACCAGTGATTTGCGGGGCGGGCCTTTTAAAGAGACCCAGTACTTC	CATSDLRGGPFKETQYF
TRBD2	TRBJ2-7	few	TRBV4-2	TGTGCCAGCAGCCCCCGGACTAGCGGGGATTACGAGCAGTACTTC	CASSPRTSGDYEQYF
TRBD2	TRBJ2-1	few	TRBV19	TGTGCCAGTAGTATATCCAGAGCGGGGGTTTGGGATGAGCAGTTCTTC	CASSISRAGVWDEQFF
-	TRBJ2-1	few	TRBV2	TGTGCCAGCAGTGCCTCCGACTGGTACAATGAGCAGTTCTTC	CASSASDWYNEQFF
-	TRBJ2-1	-	TRBV5-1	TGCGCCAGCAGCTCCCAGGGGAACTCCTACAATGAGCAGTTCTTC	CASSSQGNSYNEQFF
-	TRBJ2-1	-	TRBV27	TGTGCCAGCAGTGCCGGACACAATGAGCAGTTCTTC	CASSAGHNEQFF
TRBD2	TRBJ2-1	-	TRBV12-3/TRBV12-4	TGTGCCAGCAGCATACTAGCGGGAGGGCCATATGAGCAGTTCTTC	CASSILAGGPYEQFF
-	TRBJ2-7	-	TRBV2	TGTGCCAGCAGTGACCCAGGCAACTACGAGCAGTACTTC	CASSDPGNYEQYF
-	TRBJ2-2	-	TRBV10-3	TGTGCCGTTCAGGGGAACACCGGGGAGCTGTTTTTT	CAVQGNTGELFF
-	TRBJ2-3	few	TRBV24-1	TGTGCCACCAGTGATAGCCTGGGGGGACCAGATACGCAGTATTTT	CATSDSLGGPDTQYF
-	TRBJ2-1	-	TRBV3-1	TGTGCCAGCAGCCAAGTGAATCTAGCCGGGAGTAGTGAGCAGTTCTTC	CASSQVNLAGSSEQFF
-	TRBJ2-7	-	TRBV27	TGTGCCAGCACTTCGGGGACGCGCGAGCAGTACTTC	CASTSGTREQYF
-	TRBJ2-4	-	TRBV29-1	TGCAGCGGATCAGGGGGGGGGAGGGGAAACATTCAGTACTTC	CSGSGGGRGNIQYF
-	TRBJ1-2	few	TRBV5-1	TGCGCCAGCAGCTTGGAGTGGGACGGCTACACCTTC	CASSLEWDGYTF
TRBD1	TRBJ2-7	-	TRBV12-3/TRBV12-4	TGTGCCAGCAGTTCCTCGGGACAGTTCCTCTACGAGCAGTACTTC	CASSSSGQFLYEQYF
-	TRBJ1-5	-	TRBV30	TGTGCCTGGAGTACGGGAAACAATCAGCCCCAGCATTTT	CAWSTGNNQPQHF
-	TRBJ2-7	-	TRBV5-1	TGCGCCAGCAGCTTGAGGCTTTTCGACGGCTACGAGCAGTACTTC	CASSLRLFDGYEQYF
TRBD1	TRBJ1-1	-	TRBV29-1	TGCAGCGTTGGGACAGGGGTTACTGAAGCTTTCTTT	CSVGTGVTEAFF
-	TRBJ2-3	many	TRBV12-3/TRBV12-4	TGTGCCAGCAGTTTGGGGGTTGGCGATACGCAGTATTTT	CASSLGVGDTQYF
-	TRBJ1-5	few	TRBV20-1	TGCAGTGCTAAAGTCGGGTTGCAGCCCCAGCATTTT	CSAKVGLQPQHF
TRBD1	TRBJ2-7	-	TRBV12-3/TRBV12-4	TGTGCCAGCAGGCGGACAGGGGACCCCTACGAGCAGTACTTC	CASRRTGDPYEQYF
-	TRBJ1-1	few	TRBV12-3/TRBV12-4	TGTGCCAGCAGCCGGAGGGGGGGTGAAGCTTTCTTT	CASSRRGGEAFF
-	TRBJ2-7	few	TRBV29-1	TGCAGCGTTGCCTTGGGACGGGGCTACGAGCAGTACTTC	CSVALGRGYEQYF
TRBD2	TRBJ2-5	-	TRBV28	TGTGCCAGTACGGGACTAGCTGGGGAGACCCAGTACTTC	CASTGLAGETQYF
-	TRBJ2-7	-	TRBV28	TGTGCCAGCAGTTTATGGAGGGGCTACTACGAGCAGTACTTC	CASSLWRGYYEQYF
TRBD1	TRBJ2-4	-	TRBV28	TGTGCCAGCAGTTACCCAGGACAGGGAGATTTTGGCATTCAGTACTTC	CASSYPGQGDFGIQYF
TRBD2	TRBJ2-1	few	TRBV6-5	TGTGCCAGCACCTTGCCGGGACTAGCGGACAATGAGCAGTTCTTC	CASTLPGLADNEQFF
-	TRBJ2-2	-	TRBV6-1	TGTGCCAGCAGGGGGAGGCTAGCGCCGACCGGGGAGCTGTTTTTT	CASRGRLAPTGELFF
-	TRBJ2-2	few	TRBV10-3	TGTGCCATCAGTGAGTCGAGGGGTGGGGACACCGGGGAGCTGTTTTTT	CAISESRGGDTGELFF
-	TRBJ2-5	-	TRBV27	TGTGCCAGCAGTCCTCACAGGCGCGAGACCCAGTACTTC	CASSPHRRETQYF
-	TRBJ2-5	few	TRBV29-1	TGCAGCGTTGAAAAGTGGCAGACCGAAGTGGGGACCCAGTACTTC	CSVEKWQTEVGTQYF
-	TRBJ2-3	-	TRBV5-1	TGCGCCAGCAGCCCGGTTACGAGTGGGGTGACAGATACGCAGTATTTT	CASSPVTSGVTDTQYF
-	TRBJ2-7	-	TRBV10-3	TGTGCCATCAGTGAGTCGAAGGGCGAGCAGTACTTC	CAISESKGEQYF
TRBD2	TRBJ2-7	few	TRBV7-9	TGTGCCAGCAGCTTTAGCCCTAGCGGGAATACTTACGAGCAGTACTTC	CASSFSPSGNTYEQYF
-	TRBJ1-1	-	TRBV5-1	TGCGCCAGCAGCTTGGGGCAGGTCCACACTGAAGCTTTCTTT	CASSLGQVHTEAFF
TRBD1	TRBJ1-4	few	TRBV5-1	TGCGCCAGCAGCTTGGAGGGGGCCGGTGAAAAACTGTTTTTT	CASSLEGAGEKLFF
TRBD1	TRBJ1-1	-	TRBV6-1	TGTGCCAGCAGTGATCAGAGGGGGCATACTGAAGCTTTCTTT	CASSDQRGHTEAFF
-	TRBJ1-2	few	TRBV27	TGTGCCAGCAGTTTATCTGGGAATGGCTACACCTTC	CASSLSGNGYTF
-	TRBJ2-1	-	TRBV7-2	TGTGCCAGCACCCCTGCACCAGGGATCAATGAGCAGTTCTTC	CASTPAPGINEQFF
-	TRBJ2-1	few	TRBV15	TGTGCCACCAGCCCTATCCGGGGTTCGAACAATGAGCAGTTCTTC	CATSPIRGSNNEQFF
TRBD2	TRBJ2-1	-	TRBV28	TGTGCCAGCAGTTTGTGGCGGGAGTCTGAGCAGTTCTTC	CASSLWRESEQFF
TRBD1	TRBJ2-2	once	TRBV20-1	TGCAGTGCTAGAGAGCAGACAGGGAGCACCGGGGAGCTGTTTTTT	CSAREQTGSTGELFF
-	TRBJ1-2	-	TRBV20-1	TGCAGTGCTAGAGGTACAGGGAAAAGAAGCTATGGCTACACCTTC	CSARGTGKRSYGYTF
-	TRBJ2-3	-	TRBV20-1	TGCAGTGCCCCCCTAATACACCATACGCAGTATTTT	CSAPLIHHTQYF
TRBD2	TRBJ2-2	once	TRBV25-1	TGTGCCAGCCGACTAGCGGCTGCCGGGGAGCTGTTTTTT	CASRLAAAGELFF
-	TRBJ1-5	few	TRBV24-1	TGTGCCACCGCCCCCCGGTTTTCGGATCAGCCCCAGCATTTT	CATAPRFSDQPQHF
-	TRBJ2-3	few	TRBV20-1	TGCAGTGCTCCTCTAGGGGGCACAGATACGCAGTATTTT	CSAPLGGTDTQYF
-	TRBJ2-1	-	TRBV12-3/TRBV12-4	TGTGCCAGCAGTTTATTGGCCCCTGATGAGCAGTTCTTC	CASSLLAPDEQFF
-	TRBJ2-7	few	TRBV12-3/TRBV12-4	TGTGCCAGCAGTTTAGGGGGGCCCAAGGGGTACGAGCAGTACTTC	CASSLGGPKGYEQYF
-	TRBJ2-2	-	TRBV5-1	TGCGCCAGCAGCTTGCTTTTGGGGGACTCCGGGGAGCTGTTTTTT	CASSLLLGDSGELFF